Listed here are 32 T cell receptor beta chains from one sample, sequenced in a study of cytomegalovirus exposure and HLA in healthy donors. Assay: immunoSEQ multiplex PCR; the TCRdb copy retains only in-frame clones and omits some. The sample shows 260,000 or so clones, roughly 90% of them seen only once. The sequencing input was PBMCs. The source is a woman between 18 and 29 years old in good health and CMV-seronegative.

CDR3 residues: CASRAGTGITDTQYF. CDR3 nucleotides: TGCGCCAGCAGAGCCGGGACAGGAATCACAGATACGCAGTATTTT. The V gene is TRBV10-1, the J gene TRBJ2-3, with TRBD1 matching 8 bases. Germline trimming cut 6 bases from V and 2 bases from J; bases unmatched to any gene: 7. The V gene's germline CDR1 is WNHNN and CDR2 SYGVQD (reference sequence). CDR3 length equals 15 residues.

This clone was observed a single time. The rearrangement uses TRBV5-1 and TRBJ1-1; TRBD1 aligns across 9 bases. V gave up 1 base and J gave up 8 bases; unmatched junction bases: 9. There are 15 residues in the CDR3. Germline values: CDR1 SGHRS, CDR2 YFSETQ. The DNA for the CDR3 is TGCGCCAGCAGCTTGCTACAGGGGGCCTTCCCCGAAGCTTTCTTT. This gives the protein CASSLLQGAFPEAFF.

The sample holds one count of this clone. V usage is TRBV18 and J usage is TRBJ2-6, with 7 bases lining up with TRBD1. Germline assignment: CDR1 KGHSH and CDR2 LQKENI. This CDR3 region has 19 residues. Trimming removed 6 bases from V and 0 bases from J; junction bases left unmatched: 14. The CDR3 loop is CASSHFPGQRSSGANVLTF. The CDR3 DNA follows: TGTGCCAGCTCGCACTTCCCGGGACAGCGGTCCTCTGGGGCCAACGTCCTGACTTTC.

The chain couples TRBV18 to TRBJ2-1, with D possibly matching TRBD1 (5 bases). The V gene lost 1 base and the J gene lost 5 bases, with 6 bases spanning the gap. There are 13 residues in the CDR3. The germline V gene encodes CDR1 KGHSH and CDR2 LQKENI. In nucleotides, the CDR3 is TGTGCCAGCTCACCACTACAGGACAATGAGCAGTTCTTC. Amino acid sequence: CASSPLQDNEQFF.

The CDR3 DNA is TGTGCCAGCCCTAGGGGGAGTCGCACCGGGGAGCTGTTTTTT. Amino acids: CASPRGSRTGELFF. This chain links TRBV6-1 with TRBJ2-2; D is possibly TRBD1 (6 bases). Germline CDR1 reads MNHNS; CDR2 reads SASEGT. V was pared by 8 bases and J by 4 bases, with 14 bases between. The CDR3 contains 14 residues.

The chain uses TRBV5-1 and TRBJ2-1; the match to TRBD2 covers 10 bases. The CDR3 totals 15 residues. Germline CDR1 and CDR2: SGHRS and YFSETQ. The junction had 2 bases not matched to a gene; V was cut back by 0 bases and J by 5 bases. The CDR3 DNA is TGCGCCAGCAGCTTGGTAGCGGGAGGCCACAATGAGCAGTTCTTC. Translated, it gives CASSLVAGGHNEQFF. The full variable domain, its missing parts supplied by reference TRBV5-1 and TRBJ2-1, is KAGVTQTPRYLIKTRGQQVTLSCSPISGHRSVSWYQQTPGQGLQFLFEYFSETQRNKGNFPGRFSGRQFSNSRSEMNVSTLELGDSALYLCASSLVAGGHNEQFFGPGTRLTVL.

The rearrangement joins TRBV11-2 to TRBJ2-3; possibly TRBD2 for D (6 bases). V lost 5 bases and J 3 bases, leaving 12 bases between the germline ends. This CDR3 has 14 amino acids. The germline CDR1 and CDR2 sequences are SGHAT and FQNNGV. In DNA form, the CDR3 reads TGTGCCAGCAGCGCGGACTATCAAACAGATACGCAGTATTTT. This translates into CASSADYQTDTQYF.

The chain links TRBV4-2 to TRBJ2-2; 9 nucleotides agree with TRBD2. With 0 bases clipped from V and 5 bases from J, the junction kept 7 bases outside the gene matches. The CDR3 is made up of 17 amino acids. Germline assignment: CDR1 LGHNA and CDR2 YNFKEQ. CDR3 nucleotides: TGTGCCAGCAGCCAAGAGGGGTCTAGCGGGATTACCGGGGAGCTGTTTTTT. This sequence encodes CASSQEGSSGITGELFF.

CDR3 sequence (DNA): TGTGCCAGCTCACCAACCAGGGCCCTAACCTACGAGCAGTACTTC. Its translation is CASSPTRALTYEQYF. The chain has TRBV18 and TRBJ2-7; TRBD1 might be the D (5 bases). CDR3 size: 15 residues. V lost 2 bases, J lost 2 bases, and 13 bases lay in between. CDR1 KGHSH and CDR2 LQKENI come from the germline V gene.

The chain uses TRBV2 and TRBJ2-1; 9 nucleotides line up with TRBD2. The CDR3 is 19 amino acids. The J segment lost 2 bases and the V segment lost 3 bases, leaving 14 bases of the junction unmatched. Germline values: CDR1 SNHLY, CDR2 FYNNEI. The CDR3 loop is CASSDVLAGSKPTYNEQFF. The CDR3, as DNA: TGTGCCAGCAGTGATGTCCTAGCGGGATCCAAACCGACCTACAATGAGCAGTTCTTC. Full variable domain (outside the CDR3, taken from reference TRBV2 and TRBJ2-1): EPEVTQTPSHQVTQMGQEVILRCVPISNHLYFYWYRQILGQKVEFLVSFYNNEISEKSEIFDDQFSVERPDGSNFTLKIRSTKLEDSAMYFCASSDVLAGSKPTYNEQFFGPGTRLTVL.

A single count supports this clone. The rearrangement joins TRBV6-6 to TRBJ2-1; tentatively, D is TRBD2 (6 bases). The CDR3 has 13 residues. The germline gives CDR1 MNHNY, CDR2 SVGAGI (reference sequence). V was pared by 1 base and J by 8 bases, with 9 bases between. CDR3 residues: CASSYWGDYEQFF. In DNA form, the CDR3 reads TGTGCCAGCAGTTACTGGGGGGACTATGAGCAGTTCTTC.

CDR3 protein: CASTTTGELRGYTF. The CDR3 DNA reads TGTGCCAGCACCACTACCGGAGAATTAAGGGGCTACACCTTC. The genes are TRBV5-8 and TRBJ1-2; no firm D call. Germline-derived CDR1 and CDR2 are SGHTS and YDEGEE. Trimming stripped 6 bases from V and 8 bases from J, with 20 bases between. The CDR3 extends over 14 amino acids.

This clone was seen a single time. The V call is TRBV6-1, the J call TRBJ2-3; D may be TRBD2 (5 bases). The germline V gene has CDR1 MNHNS and CDR2 SASEGT. The CDR3 covers 15 residues. V was clipped by 4 bases and J by 5 bases, with 16 bases between them. The CDR3 protein is CASSVRETLRDTQYF. The CDR3 DNA is TGTGCCAGCAGTGTAAGGGAGACTCTCAGAGATACGCAGTATTTT.

The chain joins TRBV19 to TRBJ2-1; D possibly corresponds to TRBD1 (6 bases). CDR3 length: 15 amino acids. V gave up 3 bases and J gave up 6 bases, with 15 bases separating them. Looked up from germline, CDR1 is LNHDA and CDR2 is SQIVND (reference sequence). DNA for the CDR3: TGTGCCAGTAGTATTATGGGGGCTCTAAGCAATGAGCAGTTCTTC. This translates into CASSIMGALSNEQFF. Variable domain in full (rest from reference TRBV19 and TRBJ2-1): DGGITQSPKYLFRKEGQNVTLSCEQNLNHDAMYWYRQDPGQGLRLIYYSQIVNDFQKGDIAEGYSVSREKKESFPLTVTSAQKNPTAFYLCASSIMGALSNEQFFGPGTRLTVL.

The rearrangement joins TRBV14 to TRBJ1-2; 11 bases match TRBD1. Germline V gives CDR1 SGHDN, CDR2 FVKESK. The CDR3 length is 13 residues. The V gene end was trimmed by 4 bases and the J gene end by 6 bases; junction bases not matched to a gene: 1. The CDR3 coding sequence is TGTGCCAGCAGCCGGGACAGGGGGAATGGCTACACCTTC. As protein: CASSRDRGNGYTF.

This chain uses TRBV6-1 with TRBJ1-6, with a weak D call TRBD1 (6 bases). Deletions cut 6 bases from V and 6 bases from J, with 12 bases between. The germline V gene has CDR1 MNHNS and CDR2 SASEGT. The CDR3 loop spans 14 amino acids. This CDR3 is CASSPDRPNSPLHF. CDR3 sequence (DNA): TGTGCCAGCAGCCCAGACAGGCCTAATTCACCCCTCCACTTT.

The rearrangement links TRBV7-6 to TRBJ2-1; a weak D match, TRBD2 (5 bases). CDR1 is SGHVS, CDR2 FNYEAQ, per germline. CDR3 length equals 16 residues. V was clipped by 5 bases and J by 0 bases, with 14 bases between them. The CDR3 is CASSTPLGRSYNEQFF. CDR3 nucleotides: TGTGCCAGCAGCACACCACTAGGTCGCTCCTACAATGAGCAGTTCTTC.

The chain employs TRBV28 and TRBJ2-7, with D possibly being TRBD1 (5 bases). This CDR3 region has 16 residues. Trimming took off 6 bases at V and 0 bases at J, with 18 bases between the two ends. The V gene's germline CDR1 is MDHEN and CDR2 SYDVKM. The DNA for the CDR3 is TGTGCCAGCAGCCGCCCGGCCCGACAGCTCTCCTACGAGCAGTACTTC. The encoded protein is CASSRPARQLSYEQYF.

The V and J genes are TRBV12-5 and TRBJ2-4; D perhaps matches TRBD2 (6 bases). In germline, CDR1 is LGHNT, CDR2 FRNRAP. V shed 5 bases and J shed 5 bases, with 13 bases lying between them. The CDR3 consists of 14 residues. CDR3 sequence (DNA): TGTGCTAGTGGTAGGTCGGGACTGGAAAACATTCAGTACTTC. Translated: CASGRSGLENIQYF.

V gene TRBV19 combines with J gene TRBJ2-1, with a weak D call TRBD2 (6 bases). Per the germline V gene, CDR1 is LNHDA and CDR2 is SQIVND (reference sequence). V was shortened by 5 bases and J by 3 bases, with 14 bases between the two germline ends. The CDR3 extends over 15 amino acids. This CDR3 reads CASSFSGLDYNEQFF. The CDR3 nucleotides read TGTGCCAGTAGTTTCTCGGGACTTGACTACAATGAGCAGTTCTTC.

This chain links TRBV5-1 with TRBJ2-7, with 8 bases lining up with TRBD2. Germline-derived CDR1 and CDR2 are SGHRS and YFSETQ. V gave up 0 bases and J gave up 4 bases; unmatched junction bases: 3. The CDR3 covers 14 residues. CDR3 bases: TGCGCCAGCAGCTTGGAGGGACTAGTATACGAGCAGTACTTC. Protein sequence: CASSLEGLVYEQYF.

Only one count was recorded for this clone. This CDR3 is CASSESGLKLELFF. CDR3 nucleotide sequence: TGCGCCAGCAGTGAGTCCGGTCTCAAGTTGGAGCTGTTTTTT. The rearrangement joins TRBV10-2 to TRBJ2-2; D uncertain. The CDR3 length is 14 residues. V shed 0 bases and J shed 10 bases, with 12 bases lying between them. Germline CDR1 WSHSY, CDR2 SAAADI.

V and J are TRBV7-8 and TRBJ2-7, with TRBD2 matching over 16 bases. Looked up from germline, CDR1 is SGHVS and CDR2 is FQNEAQ. Unmatched junction bases numbered 8, after V lost 5 bases and J lost 7 bases. This CDR3 is 16 amino acids long. Here the CDR3 reads CASSTGTSGRAREQYF. In nucleotides, the CDR3 is TGTGCCAGCAGCACAGGGACTAGCGGGAGGGCCCGGGAGCAGTACTTC. The full variable domain, completed using reference TRBV7-8 and TRBJ2-7, is GAGVSQSPRYKVAKRGQDVALRCDPISGHVSLFWYQQALGQGPEFLTYFQNEAQLDKSGLPSDRFFAERPEGSVSTLKIQRTQQEDSAVYLCASSTGTSGRAREQYFGPGTRLTVT.

CDR3 in DNA: TGTGCCAGCAGGAGAGCGGGGGCGGGAACCGGGGAGCTGTTTTTT. Its translation is CASRRAGAGTGELFF. The chain couples TRBV6-5 to TRBJ2-2; 8 bases map to TRBD2. This CDR3 is built from 15 residues. J gave up 5 bases and V 6 bases, and 8 bases lay outside the gene matches. CDR1 is MNHEY, CDR2 SVGAGI, per germline.

This chain joins TRBV4-2 and TRBJ2-5; 11 bases match TRBD2. CDR1 LGHNA and CDR2 YNFKEQ come from the germline V gene. Unmatched junction bases numbered 5, after V lost 0 bases and J lost 5 bases. The CDR3 loop spans 16 amino acids. The CDR3 DNA follows: TGTGCCAGCAGCCAAGATTTAGCGGGAGGGCTGGAGACCCAGTACTTC. As protein: CASSQDLAGGLETQYF.

The V and J genes are TRBV7-2 and TRBJ2-7; D gene ambiguous. The V end lost 5 bases, the J end lost 2 bases, and 7 bases lay between the germline ends. The CDR3 runs to 12 residues. Germline V CDR1 and CDR2: SGHTA, FQGNSA. The chain's CDR3 is CASSALPYEQYF. CDR3 sequence (DNA): TGTGCCAGCAGCGCACTTCCCTACGAGCAGTACTTC.

In this sample, this clone turned up a few times. J is TRBJ2-4 and V is TRBV4-3; tentatively, D is TRBD2 (6 bases). The CDR3 loop spans 16 amino acids. V shed 0 bases and J shed 9 bases, with 18 bases lying between them. Germline CDR1 reads LGHNA; CDR2 reads YSLEER. CDR3 in amino acids: CASSQEDGSEDGIQYF. In DNA form, the CDR3 reads TGCGCCAGCAGCCAAGAAGACGGGAGCGAAGACGGCATTCAGTACTTC.

The V and J genes are TRBV28 and TRBJ1-2; D is unclear. V dropped 5 bases and J dropped 2 bases, with 18 bases sitting between them. The germline V gene has CDR1 MDHEN and CDR2 SYDVKM. CDR3 size: 16 residues. CDR3: CASSPHATGLNYGYTF. The CDR3 coding sequence is TGTGCCAGCAGTCCTCATGCGACTGGCTTAAACTATGGCTACACCTTC.

The genes are TRBV20-1 and TRBJ2-1, with a tentative D call TRBD2 (6 bases). The CDR3 runs 11 residues. CDR1 is DFQATT, CDR2 SNEGSKA, per germline (reference sequence). Here the CDR3 DNA reads TGCAGCGTCACCCGGCTAGCGGAGCAGTTCTTC. Amino acids: CSVTRLAEQFF.

This chain uses TRBV28 with TRBJ1-2; 8 nucleotides line up with TRBD1. V lost 6 bases to trimming and J lost 5 bases; unmatched junction nucleotides: 5. Per germline, CDR1 MDHEN and CDR2 SYDVKM. The CDR3 length is 13 residues. CDR3 protein: CASSPDREYGYTF. The CDR3 DNA follows: TGTGCCAGCAGCCCGGACAGGGAGTATGGCTACACCTTC.

The rearrangement uses TRBV5-5 and TRBJ1-6; no clear D. The CDR3 sequence is 15 residues long. The V end was cut by 0 bases, the J end by 6 bases, with 10 bases between. Germline values: CDR1 SGHKS, CDR2 YYEKEE (reference sequence). The CDR3 loop reads CASSLGVPGNSPLHF. Here the CDR3 DNA reads TGTGCCAGCAGCTTGGGCGTCCCGGGTAATTCACCCCTCCACTTT.

V and J are TRBV5-1 and TRBJ1-1, with 7 bases fitting TRBD1. Germline trimming cut 0 bases from V and 3 bases from J; bases unmatched to any gene: 5. The germline gives CDR1 SGHRS, CDR2 YFSETQ. CDR3 length equals 15 residues. As DNA, the CDR3 is TGCGCCAGCAGCTTGGAGGCAGGGGGGCACACTGAAGCTTTCTTT. Residues: CASSLEAGGHTEAFF.